These 14 T cell receptor beta chains came from one sample sequenced in a study of T-cell reconstitution after alpha-beta-depleted transplantation in children. The library targeted TCRbeta and was prepared with unique molecular identifiers. TCRdb re-derived calls from the PCR reads in MiXCR, one entry per CDR3 protein. The data contain fewer than 550,000 distinct CDR3 sequences, 11% of them singletons. This specimen was PBMCs from the stem cell graft donor, taken from the stem cell graft. The receptors shown here come from a human donor who donated a stem cell graft to a child with acute myeloid leukemia.

This clonotype was counted many times. This chain links TRBV5-5 with TRBJ1-6; D is perhaps TRBD1 (6 bases). Trimming stripped 0 bases from V and 7 bases from J, with 14 bases between. CDR3 size: 16 residues. Germline values: CDR1 SGHKS, CDR2 YYEKEE (reference sequence). As DNA, the CDR3 is TGTGCCAGCAGCTTGGCCTACAGGGTTCCAAATTCACCCCTCCACTTT. As protein: CASSLAYRVPNSPLHF.

This clonotype was seen ten or more times. The chain joins TRBV7-3 to TRBJ2-7; D not resolved. V was pared by 5 bases and J by 5 bases, with 13 bases between. Germline assignment: CDR1 SGHTA and CDR2 FQGTGA. This CDR3 comprises 13 residues. CDR3 DNA: TGTGCCAGCAGCCCACCGGGCTCAAACGAGCAGTACTTC. Protein product: CASSPPGSNEQYF. Full variable domain (missing parts from reference TRBV7-3 and TRBJ2-7): GAGVSQTPSNKVTEKGKYVELRCDPISGHTALYWYRQSLGQGPEFLIYFQGTGAADDSGLPNDRFFAVRPEGSVSTLKIQRTERGDSAVYLCASSPPGSNEQYFGPGTRLTVT.

The V and J genes are TRBV29-1 and TRBJ2-5; no clear D gene. CDR1 and CDR2 (germline): SQVTM, ANQGSEA. The CDR3 runs 15 residues. The V and J ends lost 4 bases and 4 bases respectively, with 19 bases between them. The CDR3 region is CSVGSRQVVRETQYF. In nucleotides, the CDR3 is TGCAGCGTTGGGTCCCGGCAGGTGGTAAGAGAGACCCAGTACTTC.

This clonotype was counted a few times. V usage is TRBV6-5 and J usage is TRBJ2-5; TRBD1 matches 8 bases. Germline V gene data show CDR1 as MNHEY and CDR2 as SVGAGI. CDR3 length: 14 residues. V lost 2 bases, J lost 4 bases, and 3 bases stayed unmatched. The CDR3 sequence: CASSYGQGSETQYF. CDR3 DNA sequence: TGTGCCAGCAGTTACGGACAGGGCTCAGAGACCCAGTACTTC.

The J gene is TRBJ1-2, the V gene TRBV28, with a possible D match to TRBD1 (5 bases). Germline CDR1 is MDHEN and CDR2 is SYDVKM. There are 14 residues in the CDR3. With 3 bases removed from V and 11 bases from J, the gap between germline ends came to 19 bases. CDR3: CASSFRDGKVRYTF. The CDR3 nucleotides read TGTGCCAGCAGTTTTCGGGACGGAAAGGTGAGGTACACCTTC.

The gene calls are TRBV4-1 and TRBJ1-2; D might be TRBD1 (5 bases). With 4 bases removed from V and 5 bases from J, the gap between germline ends came to 23 bases. Germline loops: CDR1 MGHRA, CDR2 YSYEKL. This CDR3 contains 17 residues. The CDR3 here is CASSPSGAASRGYGYTF. The CDR3 nucleotides read TGCGCCAGCAGCCCCAGCGGGGCGGCGTCTAGAGGATATGGCTACACCTTC.

This clonotype was seen only a few times. The CDR3 DNA is TGTGCCACCGGGGAGGACTCCTACGAGCAGTACTTC. Translated, it gives CATGEDSYEQYF. J is TRBJ2-7 and V is TRBV15; perhaps TRBD2 as D (6 bases). Deletions cut 8 bases from V and 0 bases from J, with 8 bases between. Germline loops: CDR1 LNHNV, CDR2 YYDKDF (reference sequence). This CDR3 comprises 12 residues.

This clonotype was counted between two and nine times. The rearrangement uses TRBV20-1 and TRBJ2-7; the match to TRBD1 covers 9 bases. The germline V gene encodes CDR1 DFQATT and CDR2 SNEGSKA (reference sequence). The CDR3 contains 16 residues. Germline trimming cut 3 bases from V and 4 bases from J; bases unmatched to any gene: 13. The CDR3 is CSARPSATGGPYEQYF. The CDR3 DNA follows: TGCAGTGCTAGGCCATCGGCAACAGGGGGCCCTTACGAGCAGTACTTC.

This clonotype was detected a few times. The CDR3 here is CASRGGANEQFF. In DNA, the CDR3 is TGTGCCAGCAGGGGTGGAGCGAATGAGCAGTTCTTC. This sequence joins TRBV6-5 and TRBJ2-1; D remains unclear. CDR3 size: 12 residues. Germline V gives CDR1 MNHEY, CDR2 SVGAGI. Between the trimmed V and J ends, which lost 6 bases and 7 bases, there was a span of 10 bases.

The J gene is TRBJ2-1, the V gene TRBV12-3 or TRBV12-4; 10 bases fit TRBD2. The CDR3 contains 15 residues. V lost 6 bases to trimming and J lost 8 bases; unmatched junction nucleotides: 10. DNA for the CDR3: TGTGCCAGCAGCATCGTACTAGCGGGGAACGATGAGCAGTTCTTC. This encodes CASSIVLAGNDEQFF.

This rearrangement joins TRBV4-3 to TRBJ2-7, with 7 bases aligning to TRBD2. Germline CDR1 reads LGHNA; CDR2 reads YSLEER. The V and J ends lost 2 bases and 6 bases, in that order; junction bases with no gene match: 22. This CDR3 is built from 19 residues. CDR3 in amino acids: CASSQKTHLSGKSRREQYF. The CDR3 DNA reads as TGCGCCAGCAGCCAAAAGACCCACTTGAGCGGGAAATCTCGACGCGAGCAGTACTTC.

A word on this clonotype: One base away lies a much larger clone, so this may be a sequencing read error. The rearrangement joins TRBV12-3 or TRBV12-4 to TRBJ2-1, with D hard to call. The CDR3 totals 15 residues. The CDR3: CASCGQLGSYNVQFF. The DNA for the CDR3 is TGTGCCAGTTGTGGCCAGCTCGGCTCCTACAATGTGCAGTTCTTC.

V usage is TRBV20-1 and J usage is TRBJ2-1; D not certain. Per germline, CDR1 DFQATT and CDR2 SNEGSKA (reference sequence). The CDR3 loop spans 10 amino acids. V dropped 8 bases and J dropped 7 bases, with 9 bases sitting between them. CDR3 residues: CSPYRNEQFF. In DNA form, the CDR3 reads TGCAGTCCATACCGGAATGAGCAGTTCTTC.

The V and J genes are TRBV20-1 and TRBJ2-1; D is unclear. The CDR3 extends over 12 amino acids. Germline values: CDR1 DFQATT, CDR2 SNEGSKA (reference sequence). V was shortened by 0 bases and J by 6 bases, with 6 bases between the two germline ends. CDR3: CSARDPPNEQFF. CDR3 sequence (DNA): TGCAGTGCTAGAGACCCCCCCAATGAGCAGTTCTTC.